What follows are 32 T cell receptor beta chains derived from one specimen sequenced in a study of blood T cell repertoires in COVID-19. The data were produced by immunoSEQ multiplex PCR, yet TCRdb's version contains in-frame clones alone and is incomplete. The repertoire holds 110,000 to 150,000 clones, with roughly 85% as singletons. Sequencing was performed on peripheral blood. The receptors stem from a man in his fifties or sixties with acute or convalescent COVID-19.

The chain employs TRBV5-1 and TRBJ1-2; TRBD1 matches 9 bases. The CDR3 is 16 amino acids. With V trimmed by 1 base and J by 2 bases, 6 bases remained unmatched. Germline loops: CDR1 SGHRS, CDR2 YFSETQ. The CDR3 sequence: CASSLMDRGINYGYTF. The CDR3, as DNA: TGCGCCAGCAGCTTGATGGACAGGGGCATAAACTATGGCTACACCTTC.

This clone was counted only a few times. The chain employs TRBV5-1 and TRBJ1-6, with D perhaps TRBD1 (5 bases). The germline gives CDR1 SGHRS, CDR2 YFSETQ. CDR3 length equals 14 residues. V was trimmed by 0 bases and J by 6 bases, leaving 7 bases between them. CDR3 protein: CASSLEQVNSPLHF. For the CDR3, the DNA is TGCGCCAGCAGCTTGGAACAGGTTAATTCACCCCTCCACTTT.

The CDR3 region is CASSPPGQMVSGTDTQYF. Written as DNA, the CDR3 is TGTGCCAGCTCACCACCCGGACAGATGGTTAGCGGCACAGATACGCAGTATTTT. This chain joins TRBV18 and TRBJ2-3; D might be TRBD1 (6 bases). There are 18 residues in the CDR3. The germline V and J ends were trimmed by 0 bases and 1 base, with 17 bases remaining between them. Germline loops: CDR1 KGHSH, CDR2 LQKENI.

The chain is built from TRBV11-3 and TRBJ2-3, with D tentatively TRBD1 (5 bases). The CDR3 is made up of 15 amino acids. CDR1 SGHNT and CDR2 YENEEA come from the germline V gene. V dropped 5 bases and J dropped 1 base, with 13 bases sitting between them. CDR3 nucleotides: TGTGCCAGCAGCCCCCGACAGACTGGCACAGATACGCAGTATTTT. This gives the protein CASSPRQTGTDTQYF.

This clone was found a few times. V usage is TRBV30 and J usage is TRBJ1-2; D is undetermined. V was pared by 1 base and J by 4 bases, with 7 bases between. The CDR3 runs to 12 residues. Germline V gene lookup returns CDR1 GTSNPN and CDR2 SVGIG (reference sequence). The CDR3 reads CAWSGGSYGYTF. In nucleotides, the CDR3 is TGTGCCTGGAGTGGTGGGAGCTATGGCTACACCTTC.

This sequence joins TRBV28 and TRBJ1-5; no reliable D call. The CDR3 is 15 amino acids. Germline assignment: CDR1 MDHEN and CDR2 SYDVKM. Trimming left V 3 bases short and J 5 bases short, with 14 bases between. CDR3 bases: TGTGCCAGCAGTTTCACCCGAACCGGGGATCAGCCCCAGCATTTT. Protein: CASSFTRTGDQPQHF.

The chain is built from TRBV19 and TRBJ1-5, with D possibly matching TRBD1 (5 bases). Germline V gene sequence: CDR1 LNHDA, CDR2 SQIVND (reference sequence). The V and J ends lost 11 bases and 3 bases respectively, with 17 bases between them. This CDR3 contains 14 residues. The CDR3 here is CAVAPGHNNQPQHF. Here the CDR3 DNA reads TGTGCCGTAGCACCAGGACACAACAATCAGCCCCAGCATTTT.

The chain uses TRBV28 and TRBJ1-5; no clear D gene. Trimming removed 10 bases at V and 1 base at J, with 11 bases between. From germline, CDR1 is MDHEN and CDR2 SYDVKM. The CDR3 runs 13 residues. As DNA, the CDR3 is TGTGCCACCCGGGGTTCGAGCAATCAGCCCCAGCATTTT. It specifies CATRGSSNQPQHF.

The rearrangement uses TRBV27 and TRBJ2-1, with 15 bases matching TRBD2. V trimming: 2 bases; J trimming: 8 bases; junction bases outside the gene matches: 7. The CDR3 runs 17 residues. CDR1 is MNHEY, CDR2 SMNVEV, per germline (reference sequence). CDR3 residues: CASSLGSGTSGRYEQFF. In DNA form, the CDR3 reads TGTGCCAGCAGTTTAGGCTCCGGGACTAGCGGGAGGTATGAGCAGTTCTTC.

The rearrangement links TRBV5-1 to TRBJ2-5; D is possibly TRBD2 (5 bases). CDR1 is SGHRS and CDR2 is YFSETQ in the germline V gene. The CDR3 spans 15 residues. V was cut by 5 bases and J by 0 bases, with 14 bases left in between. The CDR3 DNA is TGCGCCAGCAGGAGCGGCCAGAGCGACCAAGAGACCCAGTACTTC. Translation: CASRSGQSDQETQYF.

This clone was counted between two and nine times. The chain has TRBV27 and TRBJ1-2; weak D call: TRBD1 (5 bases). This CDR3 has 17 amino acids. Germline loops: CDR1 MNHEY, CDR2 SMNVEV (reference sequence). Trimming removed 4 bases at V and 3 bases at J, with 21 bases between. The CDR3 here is CASSSSWGGNKDYGYTF. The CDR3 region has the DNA TGTGCCAGCAGTTCCTCCTGGGGCGGAAACAAGGACTATGGCTACACCTTC.

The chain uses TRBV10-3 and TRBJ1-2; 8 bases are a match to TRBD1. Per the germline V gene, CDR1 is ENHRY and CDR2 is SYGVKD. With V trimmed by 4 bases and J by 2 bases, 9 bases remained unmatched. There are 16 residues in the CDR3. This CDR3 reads CAISVETGDANYGYTF. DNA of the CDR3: TGTGCCATCAGTGTTGAGACAGGGGACGCAAACTATGGCTACACCTTC.

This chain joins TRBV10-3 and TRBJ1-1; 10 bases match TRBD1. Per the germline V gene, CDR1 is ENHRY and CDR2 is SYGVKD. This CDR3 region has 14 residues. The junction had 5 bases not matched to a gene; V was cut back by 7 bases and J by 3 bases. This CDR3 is CAINPTGGDTEAFF. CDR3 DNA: TGTGCCATCAATCCGACAGGGGGCGACACTGAAGCTTTCTTT.

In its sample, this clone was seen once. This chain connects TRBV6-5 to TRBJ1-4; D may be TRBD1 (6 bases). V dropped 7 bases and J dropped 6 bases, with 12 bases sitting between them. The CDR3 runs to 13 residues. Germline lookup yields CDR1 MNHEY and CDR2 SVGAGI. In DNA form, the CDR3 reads TGTGCCAGCACCCCAGGGGTGGATGAAAAACTGTTTTTT. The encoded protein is CASTPGVDEKLFF.

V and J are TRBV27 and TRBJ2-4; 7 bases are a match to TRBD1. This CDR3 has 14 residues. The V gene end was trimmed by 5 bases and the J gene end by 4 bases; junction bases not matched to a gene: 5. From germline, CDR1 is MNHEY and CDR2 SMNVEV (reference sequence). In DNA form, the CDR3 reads TGTGCCAGCAGTCCGGCAGGGGGTAAAAACATTCAGTACTTC. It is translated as CASSPAGGKNIQYF.

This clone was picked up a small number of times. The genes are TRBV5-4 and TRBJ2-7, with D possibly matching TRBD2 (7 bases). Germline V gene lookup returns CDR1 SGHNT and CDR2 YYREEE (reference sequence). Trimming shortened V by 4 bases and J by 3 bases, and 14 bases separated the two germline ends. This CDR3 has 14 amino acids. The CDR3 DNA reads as TGTGCCAGCAGCCCGCACAGGGACTACTACGAGCAGTACTTC. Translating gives CASSPHRDYYEQYF.

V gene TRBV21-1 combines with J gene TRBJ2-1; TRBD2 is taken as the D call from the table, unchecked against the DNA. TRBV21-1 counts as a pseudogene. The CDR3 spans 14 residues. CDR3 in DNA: TGTGCCAGCAGCAAACGGCGGTCCTACAATGAGCAGTTCTTC. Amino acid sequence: CASSKRRSYNEQFF.

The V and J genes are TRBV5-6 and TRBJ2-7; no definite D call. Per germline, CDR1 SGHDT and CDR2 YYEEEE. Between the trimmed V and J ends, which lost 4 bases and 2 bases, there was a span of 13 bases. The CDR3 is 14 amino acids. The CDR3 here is CASSPTLPTYEQYF. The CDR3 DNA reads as TGTGCCAGCAGCCCCACCCTACCTACCTACGAGCAGTACTTC.

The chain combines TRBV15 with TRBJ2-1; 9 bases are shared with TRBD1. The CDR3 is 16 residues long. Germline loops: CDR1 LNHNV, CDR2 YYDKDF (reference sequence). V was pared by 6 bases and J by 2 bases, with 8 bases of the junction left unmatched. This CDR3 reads CATRKLGDRAYNEQFF. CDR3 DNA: TGTGCCACCAGAAAACTGGGGGACAGGGCCTACAATGAGCAGTTCTTC.

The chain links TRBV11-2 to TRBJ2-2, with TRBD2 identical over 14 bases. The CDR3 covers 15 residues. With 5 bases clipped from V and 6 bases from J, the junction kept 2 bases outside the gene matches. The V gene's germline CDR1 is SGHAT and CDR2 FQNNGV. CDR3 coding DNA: TGTGCCAGCAGCCTGACTAGCGGGGGGGCCGGGGAGCTGTTTTTT. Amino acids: CASSLTSGGAGELFF.

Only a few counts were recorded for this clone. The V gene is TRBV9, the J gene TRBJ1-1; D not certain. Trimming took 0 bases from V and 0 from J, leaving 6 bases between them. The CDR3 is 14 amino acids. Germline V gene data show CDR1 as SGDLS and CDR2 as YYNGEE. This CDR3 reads CASSVGRVNTEAFF. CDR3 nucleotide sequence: TGTGCCAGCAGCGTAGGGCGGGTGAACACTGAAGCTTTCTTT.

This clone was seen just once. CDR3 sequence (DNA): TGTGCCAGCAGCTTATTTGAAGGGAGGGGCACCGGGGAGCTGTTTTTT. Its translation: CASSLFEGRGTGELFF. V gene TRBV11-2 combines with J gene TRBJ2-2, with TRBD2 identical over 7 bases. Unmatched junction bases numbered 7, after V lost 2 bases and J lost 4 bases. Germline assignment: CDR1 SGHAT and CDR2 FQNNGV. CDR3 length: 16 amino acids.

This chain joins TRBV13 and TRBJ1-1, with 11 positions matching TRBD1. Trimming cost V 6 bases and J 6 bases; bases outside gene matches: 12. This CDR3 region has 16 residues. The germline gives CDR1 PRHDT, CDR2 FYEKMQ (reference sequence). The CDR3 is CASRGARDRGRAEAFF. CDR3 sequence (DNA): TGTGCCAGCAGAGGTGCCCGGGACAGGGGGAGGGCTGAAGCTTTCTTT.

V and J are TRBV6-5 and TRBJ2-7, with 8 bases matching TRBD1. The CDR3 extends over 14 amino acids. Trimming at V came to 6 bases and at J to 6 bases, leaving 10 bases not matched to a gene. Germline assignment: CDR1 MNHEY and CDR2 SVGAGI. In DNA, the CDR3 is TGTGCCAGCAGGGAGGGGACAGGCCACTCCGAGCAGTACTTC. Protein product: CASREGTGHSEQYF.

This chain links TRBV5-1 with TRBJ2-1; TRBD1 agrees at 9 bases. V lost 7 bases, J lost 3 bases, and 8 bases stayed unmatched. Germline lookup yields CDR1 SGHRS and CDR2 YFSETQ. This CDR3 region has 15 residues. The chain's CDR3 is CASQPGQGLYNEQFF. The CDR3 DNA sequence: TGCGCCAGCCAACCGGGACAGGGTCTCTACAATGAGCAGTTCTTC.

The CDR3 DNA sequence: TGTGCCAGCAGCTACGGGACAGGGAAGGTGGGCTACACCTTC. This translates into CASSYGTGKVGYTF. The chain recombines TRBV5-4 with TRBJ1-2; 9 positions match TRBD1. The germline CDR1 and CDR2 sequences are SGHNT and YYREEE (reference sequence). Losses at the gene ends were 3 bases for V and 8 bases for J; bases not matched to a gene: 8. CDR3 length: 14 amino acids.

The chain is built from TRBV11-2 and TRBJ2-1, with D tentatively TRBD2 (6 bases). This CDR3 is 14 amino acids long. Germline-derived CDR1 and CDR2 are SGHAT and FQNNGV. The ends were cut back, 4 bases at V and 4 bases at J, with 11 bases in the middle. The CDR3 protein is CASSSTLAYNEQFF. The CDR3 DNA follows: TGTGCCAGCAGCTCCACCCTAGCGTACAATGAGCAGTTCTTC.

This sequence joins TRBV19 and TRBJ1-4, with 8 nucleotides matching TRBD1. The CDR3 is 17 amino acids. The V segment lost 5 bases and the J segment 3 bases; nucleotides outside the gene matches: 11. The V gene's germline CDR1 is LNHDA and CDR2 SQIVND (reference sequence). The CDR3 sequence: CASSFRTGRGANEKLFF. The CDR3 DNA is TGTGCCAGTAGTTTCAGGACAGGGCGGGGAGCTAATGAAAAACTGTTTTTT.

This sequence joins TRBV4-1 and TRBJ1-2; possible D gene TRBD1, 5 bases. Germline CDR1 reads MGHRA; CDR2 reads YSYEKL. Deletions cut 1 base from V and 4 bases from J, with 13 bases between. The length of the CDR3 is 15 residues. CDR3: CASSQVGQKGYGYTF. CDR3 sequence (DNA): TGCGCCAGCAGCCAAGTGGGGCAGAAGGGCTATGGCTACACCTTC.

The DNA for the CDR3 is TGCGCCAGTGAACCGGGACAATCCTACGAGCAGTACTTC. Its protein is CASEPGQSYEQYF. This chain uses TRBV10-2 with TRBJ2-7; D possibly corresponds to TRBD1 (6 bases). Germline V gives CDR1 WSHSY, CDR2 SAAADI. Trimming removed 9 bases at V and 1 base at J, with 13 bases between. The CDR3 length is 13 residues.

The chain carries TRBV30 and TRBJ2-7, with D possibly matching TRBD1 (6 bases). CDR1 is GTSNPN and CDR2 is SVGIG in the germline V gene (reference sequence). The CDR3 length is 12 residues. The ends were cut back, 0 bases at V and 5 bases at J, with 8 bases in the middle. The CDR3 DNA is TGTGCCTGGAGTGTACAGGGAAACGAGCAGTACTTC. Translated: CAWSVQGNEQYF.

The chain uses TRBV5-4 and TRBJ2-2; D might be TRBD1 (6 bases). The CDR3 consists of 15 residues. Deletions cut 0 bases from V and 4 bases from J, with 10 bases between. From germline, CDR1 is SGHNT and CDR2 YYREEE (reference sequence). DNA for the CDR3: TGTGCCAGCAGCTTGGCAGGGGTCGGCACCGGGGAGCTGTTTTTT. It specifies CASSLAGVGTGELFF.